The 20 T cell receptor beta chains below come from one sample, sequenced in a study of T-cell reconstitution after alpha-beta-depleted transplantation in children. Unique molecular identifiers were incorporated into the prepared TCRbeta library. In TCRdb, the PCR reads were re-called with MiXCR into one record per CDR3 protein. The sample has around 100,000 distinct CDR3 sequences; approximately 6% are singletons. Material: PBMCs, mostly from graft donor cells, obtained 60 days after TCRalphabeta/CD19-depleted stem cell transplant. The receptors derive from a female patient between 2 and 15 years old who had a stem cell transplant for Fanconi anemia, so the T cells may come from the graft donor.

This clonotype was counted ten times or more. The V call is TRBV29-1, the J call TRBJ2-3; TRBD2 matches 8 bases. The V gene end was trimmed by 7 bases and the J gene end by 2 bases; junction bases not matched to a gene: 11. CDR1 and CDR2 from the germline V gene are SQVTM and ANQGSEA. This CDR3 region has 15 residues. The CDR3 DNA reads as TGCAGCGCCTTGGGGCTAGCGGGCCACACAGATACGCAGTATTTT. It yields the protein CSALGLAGHTDTQYF.

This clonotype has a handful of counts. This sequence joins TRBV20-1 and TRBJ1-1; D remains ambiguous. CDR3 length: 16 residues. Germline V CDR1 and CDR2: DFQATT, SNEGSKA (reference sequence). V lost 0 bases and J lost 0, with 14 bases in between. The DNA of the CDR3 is TGCAGTGCTAGAGATCGTAACTTGGGGATGAACACTGAAGCTTTCTTT. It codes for CSARDRNLGMNTEAFF.

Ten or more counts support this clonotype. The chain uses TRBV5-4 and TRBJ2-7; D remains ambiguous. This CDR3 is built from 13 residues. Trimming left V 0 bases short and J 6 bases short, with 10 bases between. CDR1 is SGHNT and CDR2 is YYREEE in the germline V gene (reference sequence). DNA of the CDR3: TGTGCCAGCAGCTTGGGTGGTAGCCTCGAGCAGTACTTC. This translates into CASSLGGSLEQYF.

CDR3 nucleotide sequence: TGTGCCAGCAGTACCTCGATCGGTACGGCAACTAATGAAAAACTGTTTTTT. This codes for CASSTSIGTATNEKLFF. The genes are TRBV28 and TRBJ1-4; the D is unclear. The CDR3 has 17 residues. Germline V gene data show CDR1 as MDHEN and CDR2 as SYDVKM. Trimming took off 5 bases at V and 0 bases at J, with 16 bases between the two ends.

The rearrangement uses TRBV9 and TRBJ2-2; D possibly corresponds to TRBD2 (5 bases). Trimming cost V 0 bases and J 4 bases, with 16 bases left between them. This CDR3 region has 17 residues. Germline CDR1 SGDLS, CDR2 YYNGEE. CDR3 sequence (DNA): TGTGCCAGCAGCGTAGACGAGGGCAGCCCGATCACCGGGGAGCTGTTTTTT. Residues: CASSVDEGSPITGELFF.

CDR3 amino acids: CSAQLGQETQYF. The CDR3 bases are TGCAGTGCTCAATTAGGGCAAGAGACCCAGTACTTC. The rearrangement links TRBV20-1 to TRBJ2-5; no firm D call. Germline CDR1 reads DFQATT; CDR2 reads SNEGSKA (reference sequence). V dropped 5 bases and J dropped 2 bases, with 9 bases sitting between them. This CDR3 contains 12 residues.

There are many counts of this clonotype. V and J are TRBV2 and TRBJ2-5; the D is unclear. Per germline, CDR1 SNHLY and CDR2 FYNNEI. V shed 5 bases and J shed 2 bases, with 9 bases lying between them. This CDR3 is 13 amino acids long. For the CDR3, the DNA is TGTGCCAGCAGTCCCATTACTCAAGAGACCCAGTACTTC. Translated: CASSPITQETQYF.

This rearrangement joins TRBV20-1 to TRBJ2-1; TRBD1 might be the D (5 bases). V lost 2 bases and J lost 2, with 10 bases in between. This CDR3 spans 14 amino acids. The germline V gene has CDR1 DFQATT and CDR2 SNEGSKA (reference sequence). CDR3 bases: TGCAGTGCTAGACAGGGCTCCCCCTACAATGAGCAGTTCTTC. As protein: CSARQGSPYNEQFF.

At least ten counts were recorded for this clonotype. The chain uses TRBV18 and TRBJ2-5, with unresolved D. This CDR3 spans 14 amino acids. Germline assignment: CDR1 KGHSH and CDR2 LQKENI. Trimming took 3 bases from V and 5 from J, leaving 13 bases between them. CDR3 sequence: CASSPAFQGETQYF. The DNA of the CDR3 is TGTGCCAGCTCACCCGCGTTTCAAGGCGAGACCCAGTACTTC.

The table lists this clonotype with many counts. The CDR3 loop reads CASSLGTGSQLFF. The CDR3 nucleotides read TGCGCCAGCAGCTTGGGGACAGGGTCCCAGCTGTTTTTT. The V call is TRBV5-1, the J call TRBJ2-2; 8 bases match TRBD1. J was trimmed by 12 bases and V by 0 bases; bases with no gene match: 4. Germline V gives CDR1 SGHRS, CDR2 YFSETQ. The CDR3 is 13 amino acids.

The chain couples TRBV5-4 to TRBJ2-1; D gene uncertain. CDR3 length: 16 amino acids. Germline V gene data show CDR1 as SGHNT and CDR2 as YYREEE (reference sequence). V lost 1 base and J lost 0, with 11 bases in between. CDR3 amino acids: CASSLPAAPSYNEQFF. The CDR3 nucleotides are TGTGCCAGCAGCTTGCCCGCTGCTCCCTCCTACAATGAGCAGTTCTTC.

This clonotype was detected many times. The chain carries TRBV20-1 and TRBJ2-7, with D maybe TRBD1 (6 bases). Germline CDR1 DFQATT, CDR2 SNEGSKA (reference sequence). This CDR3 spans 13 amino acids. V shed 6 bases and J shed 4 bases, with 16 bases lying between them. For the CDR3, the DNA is TGCAGTGCCCAACAGGGTGGAGGTTACGAGCAGTACTTC. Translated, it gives CSAQQGGGYEQYF.

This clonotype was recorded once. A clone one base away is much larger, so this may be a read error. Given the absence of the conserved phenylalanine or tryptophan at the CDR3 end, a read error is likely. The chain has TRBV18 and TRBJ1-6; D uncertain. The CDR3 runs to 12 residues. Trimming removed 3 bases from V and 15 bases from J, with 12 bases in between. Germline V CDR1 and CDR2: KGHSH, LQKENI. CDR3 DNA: TGTGCCAGCTCACCCTCGATAGGTAGCCTCCACTCT. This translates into CASSPSIGSLHS.

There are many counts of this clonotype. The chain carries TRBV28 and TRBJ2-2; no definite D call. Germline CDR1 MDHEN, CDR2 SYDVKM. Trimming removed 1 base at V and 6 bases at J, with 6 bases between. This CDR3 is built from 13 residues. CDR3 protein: CASSLLSSGELFF. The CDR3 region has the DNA TGTGCCAGCAGTTTATTGTCCTCCGGGGAGCTGTTTTTT.

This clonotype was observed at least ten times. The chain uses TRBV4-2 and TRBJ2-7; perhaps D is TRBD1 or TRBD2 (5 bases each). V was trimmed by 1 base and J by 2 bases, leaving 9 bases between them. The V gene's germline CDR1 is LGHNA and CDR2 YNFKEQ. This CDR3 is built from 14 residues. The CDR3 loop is CASSQGGSPYEQYF. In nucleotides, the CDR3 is TGTGCCAGCAGCCAAGGGGGGTCGCCCTACGAGCAGTACTTC.

Here the CDR3 reads CASNPGTDAYNEQFF. CDR3 nucleotides: TGTGCCAGCAACCCCGGGACCGACGCCTACAATGAGCAGTTCTTC. V gene TRBV25-1 combines with J gene TRBJ2-1; tentatively, D is TRBD1 or TRBD2 (5 bases each). The V gene's germline CDR1 is MGHDK and CDR2 SYGVNS. The CDR3 length is 15 residues. Trimming took off 7 bases at V and 2 bases at J, with 15 bases between the two ends.

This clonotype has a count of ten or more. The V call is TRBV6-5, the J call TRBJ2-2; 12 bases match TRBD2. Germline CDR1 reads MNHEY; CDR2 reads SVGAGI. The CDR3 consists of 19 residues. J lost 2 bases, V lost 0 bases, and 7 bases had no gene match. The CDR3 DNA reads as TGTGCCAGCAGTTACTCGAAACTAGCGGGGGGCCCCAACACCGGGGAGCTGTTTTTT. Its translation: CASSYSKLAGGPNTGELFF.

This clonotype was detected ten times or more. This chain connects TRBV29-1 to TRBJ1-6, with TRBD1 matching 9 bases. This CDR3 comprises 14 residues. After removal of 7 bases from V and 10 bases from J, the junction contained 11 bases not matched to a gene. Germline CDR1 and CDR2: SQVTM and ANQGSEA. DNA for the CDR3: TGCAGCGCCCTGACAGGGGGTGGAGGATCACCCCTCCACTTT. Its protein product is CSALTGGGGSPLHF.

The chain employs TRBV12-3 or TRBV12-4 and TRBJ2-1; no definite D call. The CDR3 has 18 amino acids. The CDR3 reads CTCSSPTSRRRLPHEQFF. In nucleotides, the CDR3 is TGTACCTGCAGTTCACCGACCTCTAGGCGAAGACTCCCACATGAGCAGTTCTTC.

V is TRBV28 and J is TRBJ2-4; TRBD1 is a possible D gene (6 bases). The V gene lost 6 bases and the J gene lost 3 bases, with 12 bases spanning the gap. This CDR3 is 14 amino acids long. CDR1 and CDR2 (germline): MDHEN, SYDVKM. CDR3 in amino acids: CASSFGQIKNIQYF. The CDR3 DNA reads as TGTGCCAGCAGCTTTGGACAGATCAAAAACATTCAGTACTTC.